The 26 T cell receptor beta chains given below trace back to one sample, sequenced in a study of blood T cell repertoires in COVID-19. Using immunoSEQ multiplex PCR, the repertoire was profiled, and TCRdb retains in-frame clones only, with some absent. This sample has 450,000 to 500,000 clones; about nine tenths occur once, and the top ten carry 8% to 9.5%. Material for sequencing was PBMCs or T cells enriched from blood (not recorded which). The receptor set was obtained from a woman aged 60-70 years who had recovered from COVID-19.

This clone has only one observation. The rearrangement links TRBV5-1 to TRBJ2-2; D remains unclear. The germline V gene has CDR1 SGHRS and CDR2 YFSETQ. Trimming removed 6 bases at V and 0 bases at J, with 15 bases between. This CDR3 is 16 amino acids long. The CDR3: CASTLERTSNTGELFF. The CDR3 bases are TGCGCCAGCACTCTGGAGAGAACCTCGAACACCGGGGAGCTGTTTTTT.

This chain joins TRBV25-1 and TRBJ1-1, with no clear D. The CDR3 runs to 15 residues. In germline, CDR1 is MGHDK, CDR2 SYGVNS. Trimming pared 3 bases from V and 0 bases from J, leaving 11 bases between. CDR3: CASSESMKMNTEAFF. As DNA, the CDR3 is TGTGCCAGCAGTGAGTCTATGAAGATGAACACTGAAGCTTTCTTT.

The CDR3 DNA sequence: TGTGCCAGCAGTTACGCTAGCGGGGGGGCCCACGAGCAGTACTTC. Its protein product is CASSYASGGAHEQYF. This chain uses TRBV6-5 with TRBJ2-7; TRBD2 matches 12 bases. In germline, CDR1 is MNHEY, CDR2 SVGAGI. The CDR3 contains 15 residues. J gave up 5 bases and V 2 bases, and 4 bases lay outside the gene matches.

Here the CDR3 DNA reads TGTGCCAGCAGCTTTGGCCGGCGCCCGGGCAATGAGCAGTTCTTC. It is translated as CASSFGRRPGNEQFF. This rearrangement joins TRBV7-8 to TRBJ2-1; D unresolved. The V and J ends lost 3 bases and 6 bases respectively, with 15 bases between them. Germline V lookup: CDR1 SGHVS, CDR2 FQNEAQ. This CDR3 is built from 15 residues.

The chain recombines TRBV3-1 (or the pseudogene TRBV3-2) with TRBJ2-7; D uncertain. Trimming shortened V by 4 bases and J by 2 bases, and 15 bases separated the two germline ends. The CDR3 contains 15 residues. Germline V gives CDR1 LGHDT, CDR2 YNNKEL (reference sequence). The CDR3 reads CASSPYFDTPYEQYF. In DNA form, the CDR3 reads TGTGCCAGCAGCCCGTATTTTGACACCCCCTACGAGCAGTACTTC.

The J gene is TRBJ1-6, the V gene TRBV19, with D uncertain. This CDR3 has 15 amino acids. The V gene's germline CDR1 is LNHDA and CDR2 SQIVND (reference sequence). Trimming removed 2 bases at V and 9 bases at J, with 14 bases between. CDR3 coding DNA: TGTGCCAGTAGTATATTGAACGGGTTAGGTTCACCCCTCCACTTT. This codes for CASSILNGLGSPLHF.

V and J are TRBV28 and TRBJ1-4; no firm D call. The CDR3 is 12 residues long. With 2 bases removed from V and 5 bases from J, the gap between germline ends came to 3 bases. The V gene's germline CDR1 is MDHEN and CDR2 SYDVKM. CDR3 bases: TGTGCCAGCAGTTTACTCAATGAAAAACTGTTTTTT. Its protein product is CASSLLNEKLFF.

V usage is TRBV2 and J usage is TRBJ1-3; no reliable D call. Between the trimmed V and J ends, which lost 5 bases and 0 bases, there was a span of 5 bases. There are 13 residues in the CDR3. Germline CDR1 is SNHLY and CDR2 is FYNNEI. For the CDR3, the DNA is TGTGCCAGCAGTCAGGACTCTGGAAACACCATATATTTT. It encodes CASSQDSGNTIYF.

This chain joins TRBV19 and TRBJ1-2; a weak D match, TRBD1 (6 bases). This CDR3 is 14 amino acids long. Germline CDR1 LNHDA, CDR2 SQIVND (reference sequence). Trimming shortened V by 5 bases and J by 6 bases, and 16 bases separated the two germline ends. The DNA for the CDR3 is TGTGCCAGTAGTTCCTCCGACAGGCCTGATGGCTACACCTTC. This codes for CASSSSDRPDGYTF.

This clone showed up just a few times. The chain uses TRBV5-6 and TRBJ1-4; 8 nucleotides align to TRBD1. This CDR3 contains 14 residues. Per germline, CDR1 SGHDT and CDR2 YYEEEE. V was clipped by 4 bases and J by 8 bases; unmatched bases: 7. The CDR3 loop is CASSQDRVGEKLFF. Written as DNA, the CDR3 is TGTGCCAGCAGCCAGGACAGGGTGGGGGAAAAACTGTTTTTT.

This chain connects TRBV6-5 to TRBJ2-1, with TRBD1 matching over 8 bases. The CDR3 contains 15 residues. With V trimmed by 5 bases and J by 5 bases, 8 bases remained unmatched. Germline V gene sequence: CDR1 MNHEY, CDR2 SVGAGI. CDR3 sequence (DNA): TGTGCCAGCAGTCCTAGACAGGGGAACAACAATGAGCAGTTCTTC. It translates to CASSPRQGNNNEQFF.

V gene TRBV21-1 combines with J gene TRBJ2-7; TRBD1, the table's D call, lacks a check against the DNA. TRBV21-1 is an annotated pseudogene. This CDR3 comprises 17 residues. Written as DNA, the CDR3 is TGTGCCAGCAGCCCCCAGGAATTCGGACAGGCCTCCTACGAGCAGTACGTC. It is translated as CASSPQEFGQASYEQYV.

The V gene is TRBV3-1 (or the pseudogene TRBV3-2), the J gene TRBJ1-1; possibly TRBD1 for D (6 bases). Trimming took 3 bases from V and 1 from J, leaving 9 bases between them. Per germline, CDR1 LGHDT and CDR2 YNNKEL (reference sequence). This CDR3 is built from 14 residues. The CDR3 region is CASSHRGRNTEAFF. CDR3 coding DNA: TGTGCCAGCAGCCACAGGGGACGGAACACTGAAGCTTTCTTT.

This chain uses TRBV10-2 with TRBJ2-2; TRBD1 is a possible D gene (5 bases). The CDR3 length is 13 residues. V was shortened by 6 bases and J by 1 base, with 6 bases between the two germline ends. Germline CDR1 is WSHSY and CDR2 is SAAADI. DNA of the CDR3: TGCGCCAGCAGGGGGCTGAACACCGGGGAGCTGTTTTTT. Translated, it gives CASRGLNTGELFF.

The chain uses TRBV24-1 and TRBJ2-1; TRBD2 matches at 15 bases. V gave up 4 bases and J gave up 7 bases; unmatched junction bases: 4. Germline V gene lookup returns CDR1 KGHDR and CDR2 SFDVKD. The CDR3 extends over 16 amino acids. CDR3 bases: TGTGCCACCAGTGACGGGACTAGCGGGGGGAAGAATGAGCAGTTCTTC. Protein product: CATSDGTSGGKNEQFF.

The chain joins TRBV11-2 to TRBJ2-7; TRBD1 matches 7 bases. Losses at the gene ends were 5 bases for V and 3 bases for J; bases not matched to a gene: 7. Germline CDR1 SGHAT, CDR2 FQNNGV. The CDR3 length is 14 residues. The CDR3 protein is CASSPYRGHYEQYF. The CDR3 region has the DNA TGTGCCAGCAGCCCCTACAGGGGTCACTACGAGCAGTACTTC.

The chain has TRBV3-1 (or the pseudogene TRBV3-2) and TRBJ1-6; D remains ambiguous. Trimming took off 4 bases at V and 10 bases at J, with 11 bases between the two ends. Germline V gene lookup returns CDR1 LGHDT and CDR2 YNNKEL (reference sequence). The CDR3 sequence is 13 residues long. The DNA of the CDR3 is TGTGCCAGCAGCCCACGGACGGGGTCACCCCTCCACTTT. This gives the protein CASSPRTGSPLHF.

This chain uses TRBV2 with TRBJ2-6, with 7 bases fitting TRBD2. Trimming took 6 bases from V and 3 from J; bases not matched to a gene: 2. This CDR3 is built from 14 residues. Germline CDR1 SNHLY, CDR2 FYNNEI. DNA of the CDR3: TGTGCCAGCAGCCGGGGGGTTGGGGCCAACGTCCTGACTTTC. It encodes CASSRGVGANVLTF.

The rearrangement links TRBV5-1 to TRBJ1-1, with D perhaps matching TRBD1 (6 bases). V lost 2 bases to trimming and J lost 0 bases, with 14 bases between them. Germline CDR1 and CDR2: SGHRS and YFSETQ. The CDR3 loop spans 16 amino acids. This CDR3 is CASSFMGRGMNTEAFF. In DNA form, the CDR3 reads TGCGCCAGCAGCTTCATGGGAAGGGGGATGAACACTGAAGCTTTCTTT.

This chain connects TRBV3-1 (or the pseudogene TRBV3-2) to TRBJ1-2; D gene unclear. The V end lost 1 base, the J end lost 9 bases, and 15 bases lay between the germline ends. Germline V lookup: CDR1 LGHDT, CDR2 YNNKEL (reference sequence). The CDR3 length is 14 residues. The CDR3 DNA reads TGTGCCAGCAGCCAAGCGGGTGCCCCGGATCGCTACACCTTC. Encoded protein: CASSQAGAPDRYTF.

The CDR3 loop reads CASSRGTSGADTQYF. As DNA, the CDR3 is TGTGCCAGCAGCCGTGGGACTAGCGGGGCAGATACGCAGTATTTT. The chain is built from TRBV7-9 and TRBJ2-3; TRBD2 agrees at 13 bases. The junction had 3 bases not matched to a gene; V was cut back by 5 bases and J by 4 bases. CDR3 length: 15 amino acids. Germline CDR1 is SEHNR and CDR2 is FQNEAQ (reference sequence).

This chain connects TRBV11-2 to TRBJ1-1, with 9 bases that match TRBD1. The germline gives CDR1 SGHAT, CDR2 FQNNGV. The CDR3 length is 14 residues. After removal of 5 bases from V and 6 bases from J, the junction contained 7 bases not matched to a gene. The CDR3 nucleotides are TGTGCCAGCAGCACCACAGGGGGCGTCTCTGAAGCTTTCTTT. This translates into CASSTTGGVSEAFF.

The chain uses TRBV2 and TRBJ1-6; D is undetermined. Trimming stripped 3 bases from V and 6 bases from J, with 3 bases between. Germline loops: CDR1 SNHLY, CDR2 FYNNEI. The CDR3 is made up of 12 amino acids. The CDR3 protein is CASSDSNSPLHF. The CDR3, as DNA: TGTGCCAGCAGTGACAGTAATTCACCCCTCCACTTT.

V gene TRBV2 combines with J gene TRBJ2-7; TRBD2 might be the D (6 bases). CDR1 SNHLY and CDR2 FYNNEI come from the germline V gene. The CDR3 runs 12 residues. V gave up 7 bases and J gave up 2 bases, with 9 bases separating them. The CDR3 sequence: CASKGLPYEQYF. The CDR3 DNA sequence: TGTGCCAGCAAGGGACTCCCCTACGAGCAGTACTTC. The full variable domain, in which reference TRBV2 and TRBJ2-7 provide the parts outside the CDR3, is EPEVTQTPSHQVTQMGQEVILRCVPISNHLYFYWYRQILGQKVEFLVSFYNNEISEKSEIFDDQFSVERPDGSNFTLKIRSTKLEDSAMYFCASKGLPYEQYFGPGTRLTVT.

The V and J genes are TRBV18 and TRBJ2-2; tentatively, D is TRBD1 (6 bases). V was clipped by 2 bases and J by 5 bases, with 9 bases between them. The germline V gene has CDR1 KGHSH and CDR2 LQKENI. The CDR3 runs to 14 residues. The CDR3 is CASSPGQTTGELFF. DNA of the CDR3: TGTGCCAGCTCACCAGGACAGACAACCGGGGAGCTGTTTTTT.

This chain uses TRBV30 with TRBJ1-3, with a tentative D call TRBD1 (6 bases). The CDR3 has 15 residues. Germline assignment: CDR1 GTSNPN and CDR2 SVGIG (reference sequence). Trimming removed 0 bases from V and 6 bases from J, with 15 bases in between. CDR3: CAWSVLNRVANTIYF. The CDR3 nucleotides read TGTGCCTGGAGTGTACTCAACAGGGTGGCAAACACCATATATTTT.